The 14 T cell receptor beta chains given below trace back to one sample, sequenced in a study of shared clonotypes between healthy human individuals. The data were produced by immunoSEQ multiplex PCR, yet TCRdb's version contains in-frame clones alone and is incomplete. This table has some 790,000 clones, just under 75% appearing once. The sequencing sample was made of memory CD4+ T cells sorted from blood. Subset denoted: CD45RA-negative fraction. Receptors originate from a woman aged 25 to 39 in good health.

This chain connects TRBV5-1 to TRBJ1-4, with 11 nucleotides matching TRBD1. Germline CDR1 SGHRS, CDR2 YFSETQ. V trimming: 4 bases; J trimming: 8 bases; junction bases outside the gene matches: 10. The CDR3 is 16 amino acids. As DNA, the CDR3 is TGCGCCAGCAGCATCGGGACAGGGGGTATTTGGGAAAAACTGTTTTTT. Translation: CASSIGTGGIWEKLFF. The full variable domain, with the rest looked up from reference TRBV5-1 and TRBJ1-4, is KAGVTQTPRYLIKTRGQQVTLSCSPISGHRSVSWYQQTPGQGLQFLFEYFSETQRNKGNFPGRFSGRQFSNSRSEMNVSTLELGDSALYLCASSIGTGGIWEKLFFGSGTQLSVL.

Notes on this clone: Additional DNA sequences in this sample encode the identical CDR3. The chain links TRBV28 to TRBJ1-1, with no clear D. The CDR3 runs to 13 residues. CDR1 is MDHEN and CDR2 is SYDVKM in the germline V gene. Trimming removed 6 bases from V and 2 bases from J, with 10 bases in between. CDR3 in amino acids: CASSRQGNTEAFF. CDR3 nucleotide sequence: TGTGCCAGCAGCCGCCAAGGTAACACTGAAGCTTTCTTT.

The chain recombines TRBV7-7 with TRBJ2-3, with D hard to call. The germline V and J ends were trimmed by 5 bases and 2 bases, with 20 bases remaining between them. The CDR3 consists of 17 residues. Germline V gene data show CDR1 as SSHAT and CDR2 as FNYEAQ (reference sequence). CDR3 in DNA: TGTGCCAGCAGCACCGCCTTGATTGTAACAGACACAGATACGCAGTATTTT. Encoded protein: CASSTALIVTDTDTQYF.

The chain uses TRBV5-1 and TRBJ2-7; tentative D call: TRBD2 (6 bases). Germline assignment: CDR1 SGHRS and CDR2 YFSETQ. This CDR3 is built from 14 residues. The germline V and J ends were trimmed by 5 bases and 1 base, with 13 bases remaining between them. Here the CDR3 DNA reads TGCGCCAGCAGGCGGGATAGGGGTTCCTACGAGCAGTACTTC. This codes for CASRRDRGSYEQYF. Together with reference TRBV5-1 and TRBJ2-7, the CDR3 gives the full variable domain: KAGVTQTPRYLIKTRGQQVTLSCSPISGHRSVSWYQQTPGQGLQFLFEYFSETQRNKGNFPGRFSGRQFSNSRSEMNVSTLELGDSALYLCASRRDRGSYEQYFGPGTRLTVT.

CDR3 DNA: TGCGCCAGCAGCCAAGATATGCCGGTAGGCTCCTACAATGAGCAGTTCTTC. This translates into CASSQDMPVGSYNEQFF. The chain is built from TRBV4-1 and TRBJ2-1; D not resolved. V was shortened by 0 bases and J by 0 bases, with 12 bases between the two germline ends. The CDR3 is made up of 17 amino acids. CDR1 is MGHRA and CDR2 is YSYEKL in the germline V gene.

This clone showed up just a few times. The chain combines TRBV11-2 with TRBJ2-5; 7 bases match TRBD2. Germline CDR1 and CDR2: SGHAT and FQNNGV. The junction had 12 bases not matched to a gene; V was cut back by 5 bases and J by 3 bases. This CDR3 region has 16 residues. The CDR3, as DNA: TGTGCCAGCAGCCCCTCAGAGTTGGCGGGAGAAGAGACCCAGTACTTC. Amino acids: CASSPSELAGEETQYF.

V is TRBV5-1 and J is TRBJ2-7; 10 nucleotides line up with TRBD1. The ends lost 7 bases at V and 4 bases at J; junction bases unmatched: 5. Germline CDR1 and CDR2: SGHRS and YFSETQ. The CDR3 runs to 13 residues. The CDR3 bases are TGCGCCAGCCGACAGGGGGCGAGGTACGAGCAGTACTTC. It yields the protein CASRQGARYEQYF.

This clone has only one observation. CDR3 in DNA: TGTGCCAGCAGTGCGGACTACGCTAGCACAGATACGCAGTATTTT. Its protein product is CASSADYASTDTQYF. The chain carries TRBV2 and TRBJ2-3; tentatively, D is TRBD2 (6 bases). The CDR3 has 15 residues. V was trimmed by 4 bases and J by 0 bases, leaving 11 bases between them. Germline values: CDR1 SNHLY, CDR2 FYNNEI.

This clone showed up just a few times. The chain couples TRBV5-4 to TRBJ2-4; either TRBD1 or TRBD2 may supply D (5 bases each). This CDR3 has 13 amino acids. V lost 3 bases and J lost 7, with 11 bases in between. Germline V gene lookup returns CDR1 SGHNT and CDR2 YYREEE (reference sequence). CDR3 bases: TGTGCCAGCAGCTGGGGGACGCAGAACATTCAGTACTTC. Its protein is CASSWGTQNIQYF.

The chain recombines TRBV5-8 with TRBJ1-5, with D perhaps matching TRBD1 (5 bases). The germline V gene encodes CDR1 SGHTS and CDR2 YDEGEE. Trimming stripped 5 bases from V and 0 bases from J, with 9 bases between. The CDR3 has 14 residues. CDR3 DNA sequence: TGTGCCAGCAGTCGGGGGTATAGCAATCAGCCCCAGCATTTT. Translation gives CASSRGYSNQPQHF.

The chain combines TRBV6-1 with TRBJ2-5; D gene uncertain. Trimming left V 6 bases short and J 5 bases short, with 16 bases between. The germline V gene encodes CDR1 MNHNS and CDR2 SASEGT. The CDR3 consists of 14 residues. The CDR3 loop is CASRQQRLKETQYF. In DNA form, the CDR3 reads TGTGCCAGCAGGCAACAGAGGTTGAAGGAGACCCAGTACTTC.

This clone appeared once. This rearrangement joins TRBV9 to TRBJ2-3; possible D gene TRBD1, 5 bases. Trimming stripped 0 bases from V and 8 bases from J, with 13 bases between. The CDR3 spans 14 residues. Looked up from germline, CDR1 is SGDLS and CDR2 is YYNGEE. The CDR3 nucleotides are TGTGCCAGCAGCGTAGGGGTTATGGGGCCTACGCAGTATTTT. It encodes CASSVGVMGPTQYF. The variable domain in full, completed from reference TRBV9 and TRBJ2-3, reads DSGVTQTPKHLITATGQRVTLRCSPRSGDLSVYWYQQSLDQGLQFLIQYYNGEERAKGNILERFSAQQFPDLHSELNLSSLELGDSALYFCASSVGVMGPTQYFGPGTRLTVL.

This clone was detected only a few times. The rearrangement links TRBV5-1 to TRBJ2-1; unclear D gene. The CDR3 consists of 12 residues. Per the germline V gene, CDR1 is SGHRS and CDR2 is YFSETQ. The germline V and J ends were trimmed by 4 bases and 6 bases, with 8 bases remaining between them. CDR3 sequence reads: CASSVVTNEQFF. CDR3 bases: TGCGCCAGCAGCGTCGTGACCAATGAGCAGTTCTTC.

The chain employs TRBV6-1 and TRBJ2-5, with a tentative D call TRBD1 (6 bases). Germline V gene lookup returns CDR1 MNHNS and CDR2 SASEGT. V was clipped by 3 bases and J by 2 bases, with 16 bases between them. There are 16 residues in the CDR3. The DNA for the CDR3 is TGTGCCAGCAGTGAGGGCCCGGTAGGGGGACAAGAGACCCAGTACTTC. This encodes CASSEGPVGGQETQYF.